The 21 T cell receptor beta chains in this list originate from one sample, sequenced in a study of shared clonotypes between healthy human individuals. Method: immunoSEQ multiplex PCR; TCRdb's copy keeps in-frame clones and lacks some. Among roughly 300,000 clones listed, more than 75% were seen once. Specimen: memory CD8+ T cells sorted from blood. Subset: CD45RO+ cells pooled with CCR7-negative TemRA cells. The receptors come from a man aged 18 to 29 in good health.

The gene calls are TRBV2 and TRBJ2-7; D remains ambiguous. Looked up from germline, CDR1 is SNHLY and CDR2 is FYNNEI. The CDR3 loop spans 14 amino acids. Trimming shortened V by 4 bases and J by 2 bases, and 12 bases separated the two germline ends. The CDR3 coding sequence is TGTGCCAGCAGTGGAAAACTTGGACCCTACGAGCAGTACTTC. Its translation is CASSGKLGPYEQYF. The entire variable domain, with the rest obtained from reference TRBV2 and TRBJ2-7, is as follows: EPEVTQTPSHQVTQMGQEVILRCVPISNHLYFYWYRQILGQKVEFLVSFYNNEISEKSEIFDDQFSVERPDGSNFTLKIRSTKLEDSAMYFCASSGKLGPYEQYFGPGTRLTVT.

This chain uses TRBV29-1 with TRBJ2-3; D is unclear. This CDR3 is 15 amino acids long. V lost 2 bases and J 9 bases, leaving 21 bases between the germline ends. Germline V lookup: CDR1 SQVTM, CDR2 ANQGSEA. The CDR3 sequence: CSVESDRKVMGTQYF. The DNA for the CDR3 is TGCAGCGTTGAAAGCGACCGAAAAGTTATGGGGACGCAGTATTTT.

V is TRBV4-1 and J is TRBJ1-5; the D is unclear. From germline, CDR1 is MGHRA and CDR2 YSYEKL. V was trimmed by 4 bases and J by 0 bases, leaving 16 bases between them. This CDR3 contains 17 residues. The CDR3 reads CASSRAGRPNSNQPQHF. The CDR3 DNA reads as TGCGCCAGCAGCCGGGCAGGCCGACCCAATAGCAATCAGCCCCAGCATTTT.

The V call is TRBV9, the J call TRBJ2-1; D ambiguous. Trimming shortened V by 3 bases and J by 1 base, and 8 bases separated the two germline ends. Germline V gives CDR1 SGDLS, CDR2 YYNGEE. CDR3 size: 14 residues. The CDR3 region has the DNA TGTGCCAGCAGCGCGTCCGGATCCTACAATGAGCAGTTCTTC. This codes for CASSASGSYNEQFF.

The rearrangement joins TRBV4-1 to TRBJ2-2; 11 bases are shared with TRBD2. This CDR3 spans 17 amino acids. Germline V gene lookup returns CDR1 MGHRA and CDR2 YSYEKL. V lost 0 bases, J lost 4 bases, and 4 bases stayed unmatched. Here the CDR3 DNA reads TGCGCCAGCAGCCAAGATGAGGGACTAGCGGTCACCGGGGAGCTGTTTTTT. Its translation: CASSQDEGLAVTGELFF.

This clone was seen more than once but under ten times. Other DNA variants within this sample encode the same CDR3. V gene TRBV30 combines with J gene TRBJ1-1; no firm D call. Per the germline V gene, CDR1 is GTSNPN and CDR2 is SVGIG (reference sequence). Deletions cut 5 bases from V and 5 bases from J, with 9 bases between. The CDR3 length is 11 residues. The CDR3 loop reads CAWSPGTEAFF. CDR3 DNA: TGTGCCTGGTCGCCCGGGACTGAAGCTTTCTTT.

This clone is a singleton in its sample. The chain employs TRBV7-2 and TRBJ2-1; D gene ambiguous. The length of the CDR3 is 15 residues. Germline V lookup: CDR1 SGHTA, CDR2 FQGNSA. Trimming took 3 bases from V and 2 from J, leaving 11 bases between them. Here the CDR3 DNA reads TGTGCCAGCAGCTTGATTTGGCGGCCCTACAATGAGCAGTTCTTC. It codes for CASSLIWRPYNEQFF.

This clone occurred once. CDR3 sequence reads: CASSSWDRAIYGYTF. Here the CDR3 DNA reads TGTGCCAGCAGCTCGTGGGACAGGGCAATCTATGGCTACACCTTC. The chain recombines TRBV7-2 with TRBJ1-2, with 9 bases matching TRBD1. V shed 4 bases and J 4 bases; nucleotides not matched to a gene: 7. Germline-derived CDR1 and CDR2 are SGHTA and FQGNSA. The CDR3 has 15 amino acids.

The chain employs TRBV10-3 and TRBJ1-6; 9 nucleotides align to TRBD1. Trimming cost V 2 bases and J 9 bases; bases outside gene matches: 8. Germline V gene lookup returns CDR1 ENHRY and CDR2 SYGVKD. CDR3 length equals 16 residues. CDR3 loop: CAISETPGTGLSPLHF. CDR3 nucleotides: TGTGCCATCAGTGAGACCCCCGGGACAGGGCTTTCACCCCTCCACTTT.

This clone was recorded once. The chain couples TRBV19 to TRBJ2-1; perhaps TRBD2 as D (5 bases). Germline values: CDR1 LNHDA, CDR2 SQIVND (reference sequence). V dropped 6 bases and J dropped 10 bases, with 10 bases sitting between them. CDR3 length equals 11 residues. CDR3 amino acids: CASSALGEQFF. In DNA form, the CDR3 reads TGTGCCAGTAGCGCACTAGGGGAGCAGTTCTTC.

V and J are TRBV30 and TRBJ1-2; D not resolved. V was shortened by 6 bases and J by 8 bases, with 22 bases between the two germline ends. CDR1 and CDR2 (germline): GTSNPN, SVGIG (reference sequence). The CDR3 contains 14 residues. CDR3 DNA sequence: TGTGCCTGCGAACCGGGTCCTATAAGTGGCGGCTACACCTTC. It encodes CACEPGPISGGYTF.

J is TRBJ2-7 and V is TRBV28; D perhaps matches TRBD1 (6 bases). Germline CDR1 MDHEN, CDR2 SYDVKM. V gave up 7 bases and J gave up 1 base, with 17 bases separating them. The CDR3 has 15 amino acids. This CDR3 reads CASMGHGLISYEQYF. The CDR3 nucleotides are TGTGCCAGCATGGGACACGGCTTAATATCCTACGAGCAGTACTTC.

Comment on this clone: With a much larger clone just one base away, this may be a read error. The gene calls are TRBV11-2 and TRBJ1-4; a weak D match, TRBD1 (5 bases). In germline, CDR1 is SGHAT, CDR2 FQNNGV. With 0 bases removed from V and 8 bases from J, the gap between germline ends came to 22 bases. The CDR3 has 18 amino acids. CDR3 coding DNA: TGTGCCAGCAGCTTAGATCTTTGGGGCGCAGAGTATAACGAAAAACTGTTTTTT. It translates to CASSLDLWGAEYNEKLFF.

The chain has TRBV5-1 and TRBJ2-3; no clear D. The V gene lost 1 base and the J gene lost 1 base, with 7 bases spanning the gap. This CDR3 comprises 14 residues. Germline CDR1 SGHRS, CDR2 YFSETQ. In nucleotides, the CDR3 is TGCGCCAGCAGCTTGTATCAAGGCACAGATACGCAGTATTTT. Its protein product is CASSLYQGTDTQYF.

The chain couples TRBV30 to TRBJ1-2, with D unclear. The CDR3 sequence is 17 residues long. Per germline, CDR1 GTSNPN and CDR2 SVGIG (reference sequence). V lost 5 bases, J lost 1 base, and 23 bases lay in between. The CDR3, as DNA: TGTGCCTGGTTCGCAGGCCTGGGAGGGTGGGATAACTATGGCTACACCTTC. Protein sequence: CAWFAGLGGWDNYGYTF.

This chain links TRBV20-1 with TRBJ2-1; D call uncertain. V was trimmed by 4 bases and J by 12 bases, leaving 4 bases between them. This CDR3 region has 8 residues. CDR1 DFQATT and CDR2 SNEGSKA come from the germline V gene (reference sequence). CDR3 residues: CSAKGQFF. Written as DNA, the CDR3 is TGCAGTGCTAAGGGGCAGTTCTTC.

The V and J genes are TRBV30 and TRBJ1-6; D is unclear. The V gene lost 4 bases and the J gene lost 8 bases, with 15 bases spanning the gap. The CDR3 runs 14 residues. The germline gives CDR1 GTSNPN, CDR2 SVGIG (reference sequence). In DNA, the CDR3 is TGTGCCTGGACCACGTCCCATTGGGATTCACCCCTCCACTTT. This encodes CAWTTSHWDSPLHF.

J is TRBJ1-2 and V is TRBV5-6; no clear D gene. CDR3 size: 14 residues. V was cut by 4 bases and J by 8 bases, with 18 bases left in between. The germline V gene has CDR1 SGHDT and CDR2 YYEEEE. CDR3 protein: CASSRDLDRRGYTF. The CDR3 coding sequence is TGTGCCAGCAGCCGGGATCTTGACCGGAGGGGCTACACCTTC. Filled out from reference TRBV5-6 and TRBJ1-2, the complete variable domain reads DAGVTQSPTHLIKTRGQQVTLRCSPKSGHDTVSWYQQALGQGPQFIFQYYEEEERQRGNFPDRFSGHQFPNYSSELNVNALLLGDSALYLCASSRDLDRRGYTFGSGTRLTVV.

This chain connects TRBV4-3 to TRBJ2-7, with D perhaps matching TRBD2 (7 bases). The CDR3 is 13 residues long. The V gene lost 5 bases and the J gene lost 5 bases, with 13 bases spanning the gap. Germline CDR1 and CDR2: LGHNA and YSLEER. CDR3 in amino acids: CASSSRGANEQYF. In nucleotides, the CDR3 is TGCGCCAGCAGCTCTCGGGGGGCCAACGAGCAGTACTTC.

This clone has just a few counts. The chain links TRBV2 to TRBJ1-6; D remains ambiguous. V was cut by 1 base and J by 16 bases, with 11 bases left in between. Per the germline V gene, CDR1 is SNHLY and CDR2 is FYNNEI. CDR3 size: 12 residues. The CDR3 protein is CASSEGLDTLHF. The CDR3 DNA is TGTGCCAGCAGTGAAGGATTAGATACTCTCCACTTT.

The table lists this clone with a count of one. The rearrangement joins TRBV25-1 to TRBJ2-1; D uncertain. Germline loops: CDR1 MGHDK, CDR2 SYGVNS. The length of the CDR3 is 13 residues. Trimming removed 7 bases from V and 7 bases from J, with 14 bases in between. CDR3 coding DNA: TGTGCCAGCAAAGGGAAGGTGATGAATGAGCAGTTCTTC. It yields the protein CASKGKVMNEQFF.